This T cell receptor (beta chain) is from a study of regulatory T cells in long-lasting Graves disease (dated by TCRdb to the early 2020s). With respect to the entire study: Persistent Graves' disease was defined as antithyroid drug treatment for over 5 years with persistently positive TSH receptor autoantibodies. In the clinical cohort, patients with persistent Graves' disease had used antithyroid drugs for an average of around ten years. Patients with persistent Graves' disease were compared with patients with newly diagnosed Graves' disease using TCR sequencing and RNA sequencing of peripheral blood. The study was conducted in China and was registered as a clinical trial. A total of about 35 samples underwent TCR sequencing, from roughly 13 patients with persistent Graves' disease and approximately 20 patients with newly diagnosed Graves' disease.

Points the paper makes about the study in general: Patients with persistent disease shared more public clonotypes (about 2,500) than newly diagnosed patients did (roughly 970). Sequencing and analysis were limited to the TCR beta chain. As a limitation, the authors acknowledged that the small sample size may reduce accuracy. Because the primary lesion, thyroid tissue, could not be accessed, the study looked at peripheral blood alone. Persistent Graves' disease patients showed lower TCR Shannon entropy and fewer highly expanded clones than newly diagnosed patients, suggesting clonal expansion. Preferential use of TRBV28, TRBJ1-2 and TRBJ2-5 was observed in persistent disease, whereas TRBV20-1 and TRBJ2-1 were favored in newly diagnosed disease.

This clonotype was detected many times. The clone's antigen remains unknown. Qualities for individual bases were not recorded, and no much larger clone is one base off. V is pared back by 5 bases and J by 5 bases, with 15 bases lying between the germline termini. As encoded in the germline V gene, CDR1 is MDHEN while CDR2 is SYDVKM. Taken from cysteine to phenylalanine, the CDR3 has 14 residues. Only CDR3 DNA remains: 42 bases, in frame from the first base. Library preparation employed multiplex PCR. The run used an Illumina HiSeq 4000. iRepertoire HTBI primers and Arm-PCR amplification of CDR3 regions were used to construct TCR beta libraries. Before sequencing, the PCR products went through gel purification. In the original analysis: Gene usage analysis of CDR3 amino acid clonotypes used the 60 to 80 TRBV and fewer than 15 TRBJ segments found across samples. COPE and FqMerger were used to merge the filtered high-quality paired reads into contigs. BLAST was used to align contigs to IMGT TRBV, TRBD and TRBJ reference genes, and CDR3 was defined according to IMGT. Any clonotype with a frequency above 0.1% was counted as a highly expanded clone. Repertoire diversity was measured by Shannon entropy, and V-J evenness by the Gini coefficient. Clonotypes shared by more than one individual were considered public. TCRdb redid the processing of the public reads, applying fastp at Q25 and MiXCR, and retained in-frame beta chains. A single entry per CDR3 protein holds the most common genes and DNA from its merged rows. The V and J calls and clone size are TCRdb's, not the authors'. This sample holds 400,000 to 500,000 distinct CDR3 sequences; approximately 22% were observed only once. The top ten hold around 13% of the sample.

The time point label of this sample denotes: persistent/refractory GD, antithyroid drugs over 5 years with positive TRAb. RNA was extracted from PBMCs in TRIzol for both TCR sequencing and RNA sequencing. Graves' disease was diagnosed according to American Thyroid Association guidelines. Patients were recruited from an endocrinology department in Xi'an, China. From each patient, 7.5 to 10 milliliters of peripheral blood was collected into an EDTA anticoagulant tube. Ficoll Paque Plus density gradient separation was used to isolate PBMCs, and no additional T cell sorting was done. An Agilent 2100 Bioanalyzer and agarose gel were used to check RNA quality, while a NanoDrop 2000 measured RNA concentration.

The input for sequencing was peripheral blood mononuclear cells (PBMCs), taken when the disease was refractory, from a patient treated with antithyroid drugs. The clonotype was recovered from a female donor with Graves disease. The chain is assembled from TRBV28 and TRBJ1-2; tentative D gene TRBD1, with 5 bases matching. The CDR3 region has the sequence CASSTRDLKYGYTF. The DNA sequence is TGTGCCAGCAGTACCAGGGACCTGAAGTATGGCTACACCTTC.